The T cell receptor beta chain under discussion was sequenced for a study of shared clonotypes between healthy human individuals. Generated by immunoSEQ multiplex PCR, the TCRdb table keeps only in-frame clones and is missing some. The table includes about 180,000 clones, approximately 92% detected once. Germline V gene sequence: CDR1 MGHRA, CDR2 YSYEKL. CDR3 length: 15 amino acids. Trimming shortened V by 0 bases and J by 4 bases, and 9 bases separated the two germline ends. V is TRBV4-1 and J is TRBJ2-2; D might be TRBD2 (6 bases). The TCR comes from a woman aged 30 to 39 in good health. The sample consisted of naive CD4+ T cells sorted from blood. Indicated subset: CD45RA+ positively selected. The CDR3 region has the DNA TGCGCCAGCAGCCAAGATGCGGGGATCACCGGGGAGCTGTTTTTT. Its translation is CASSQDAGITGELFF.